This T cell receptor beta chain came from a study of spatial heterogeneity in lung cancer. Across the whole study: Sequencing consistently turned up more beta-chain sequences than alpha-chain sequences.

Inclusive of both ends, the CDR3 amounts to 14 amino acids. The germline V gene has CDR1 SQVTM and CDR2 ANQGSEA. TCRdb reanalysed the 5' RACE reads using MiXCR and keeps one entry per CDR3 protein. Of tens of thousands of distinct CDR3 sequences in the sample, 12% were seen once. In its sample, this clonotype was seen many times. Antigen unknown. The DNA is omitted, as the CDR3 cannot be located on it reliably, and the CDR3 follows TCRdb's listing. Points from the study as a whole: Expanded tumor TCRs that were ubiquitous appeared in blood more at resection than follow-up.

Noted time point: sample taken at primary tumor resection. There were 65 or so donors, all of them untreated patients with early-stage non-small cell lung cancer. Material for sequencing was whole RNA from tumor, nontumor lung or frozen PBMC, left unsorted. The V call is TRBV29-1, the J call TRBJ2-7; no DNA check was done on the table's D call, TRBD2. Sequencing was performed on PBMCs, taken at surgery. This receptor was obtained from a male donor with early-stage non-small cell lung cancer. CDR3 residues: CSVAHGTSGRAPEF.